The TCR beta chain described here comes from a study of blood T cell repertoires in COVID-19. Study summary: The United States, Italy and Spain supplied acute and convalescent COVID-19 samples.

This clone was detected ten times or more. The data were produced by immunoSEQ multiplex PCR, yet TCRdb's version contains in-frame clones alone and is incomplete. The table records around 160,000 clones, 65% to 85% of them present only once. CDR1 is MRHNA and CDR2 is SNTAGT in the germline V gene. This CDR3 region has 13 residues. V gave up 6 bases and J gave up 0 bases, with 8 bases separating them. The study drew participants aged about 18 to 89 years from fewer than 30 US areas. Cohorts were determined from participant-reported clinical history. The genes are TRBV6-4 and TRBJ1-1; D remains unclear. The specimen sequenced was PBMCs or T cells enriched from blood (not recorded which). This TCR was sampled from a man aged 40-55 years who had recovered from COVID-19. CDR3 protein: CASSVVLNTEAFF. In nucleotides, the CDR3 is TGTGCCAGCAGCGTAGTTCTGAACACTGAAGCTTTCTTT.